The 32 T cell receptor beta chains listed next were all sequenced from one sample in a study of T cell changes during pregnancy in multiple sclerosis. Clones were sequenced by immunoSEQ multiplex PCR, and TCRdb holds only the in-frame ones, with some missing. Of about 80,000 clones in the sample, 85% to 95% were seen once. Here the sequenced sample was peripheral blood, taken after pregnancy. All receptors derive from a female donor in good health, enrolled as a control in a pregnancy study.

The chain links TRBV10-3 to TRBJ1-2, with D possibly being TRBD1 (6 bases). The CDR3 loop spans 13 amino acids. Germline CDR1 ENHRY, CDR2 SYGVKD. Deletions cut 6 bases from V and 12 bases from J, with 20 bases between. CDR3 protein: CAISPLKDSTNTF. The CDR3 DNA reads TGTGCCATCAGCCCCCTTAAGGACAGCACGAACACCTTC.

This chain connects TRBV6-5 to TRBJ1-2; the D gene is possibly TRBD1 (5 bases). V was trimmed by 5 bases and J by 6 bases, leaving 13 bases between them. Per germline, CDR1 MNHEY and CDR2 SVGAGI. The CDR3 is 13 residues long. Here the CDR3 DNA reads TGTGCCAGCAGTAATCGACAGAGCAATGGCTACACCTTC. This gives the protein CASSNRQSNGYTF.

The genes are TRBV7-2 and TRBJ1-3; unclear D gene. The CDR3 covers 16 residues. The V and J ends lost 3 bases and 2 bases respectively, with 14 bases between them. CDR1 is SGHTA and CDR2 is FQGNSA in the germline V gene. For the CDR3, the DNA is TGTGCCAGCAGCTTCGTCTCGTCCGCGACTGGAAACACCATATATTTT. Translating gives CASSFVSSATGNTIYF.

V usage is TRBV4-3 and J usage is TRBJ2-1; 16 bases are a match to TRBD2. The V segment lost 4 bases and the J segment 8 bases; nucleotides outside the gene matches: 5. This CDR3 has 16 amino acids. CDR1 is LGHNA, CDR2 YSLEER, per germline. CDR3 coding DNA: TGCGCCAGCAGCCCCGGGACTAGCGGGGGGGTCGATGAGCAGTTCTTC. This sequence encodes CASSPGTSGGVDEQFF.

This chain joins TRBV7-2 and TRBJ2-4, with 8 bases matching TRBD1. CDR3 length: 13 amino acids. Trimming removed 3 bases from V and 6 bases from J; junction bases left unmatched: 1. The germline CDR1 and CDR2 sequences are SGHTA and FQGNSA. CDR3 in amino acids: CASSLQGANIQYF. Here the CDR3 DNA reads TGTGCCAGCAGCTTGCAGGGGGCAAACATTCAGTACTTC.

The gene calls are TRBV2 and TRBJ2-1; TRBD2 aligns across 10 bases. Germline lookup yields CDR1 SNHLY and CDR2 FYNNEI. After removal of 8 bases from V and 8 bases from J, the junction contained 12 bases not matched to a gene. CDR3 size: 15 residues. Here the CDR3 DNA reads TGTGCCAGCCTAGGCCGTGGGCTAGCGGGAGATGAGCAGTTCTTC. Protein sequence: CASLGRGLAGDEQFF.

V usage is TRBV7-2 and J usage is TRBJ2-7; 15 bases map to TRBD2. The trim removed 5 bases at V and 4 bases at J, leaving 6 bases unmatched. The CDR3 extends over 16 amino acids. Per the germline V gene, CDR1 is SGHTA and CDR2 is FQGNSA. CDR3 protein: CASSTGLAGGEYEQYF. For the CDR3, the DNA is TGTGCCAGCAGCACGGGACTAGCGGGAGGAGAGTACGAGCAGTACTTC.

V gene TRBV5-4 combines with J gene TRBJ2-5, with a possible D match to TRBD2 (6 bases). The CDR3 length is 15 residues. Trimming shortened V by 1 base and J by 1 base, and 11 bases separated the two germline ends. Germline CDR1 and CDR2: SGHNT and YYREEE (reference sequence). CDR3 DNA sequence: TGTGCCAGCAGCTTGCTCGGACTATCCCAAGAGACCCAGTACTTC. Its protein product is CASSLLGLSQETQYF. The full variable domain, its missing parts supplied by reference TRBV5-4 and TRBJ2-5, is ETGVTQSPTHLIKTRGQQVTLRCSSQSGHNTVSWYQQALGQGPQFIFQYYREEENGRGNFPPRFSGLQFPNYSSELNVNALELDDSALYLCASSLLGLSQETQYFGPGTRLLVL.

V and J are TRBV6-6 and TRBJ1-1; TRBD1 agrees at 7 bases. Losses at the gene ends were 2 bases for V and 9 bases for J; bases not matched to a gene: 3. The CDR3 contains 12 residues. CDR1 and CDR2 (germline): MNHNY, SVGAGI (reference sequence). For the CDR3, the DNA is TGTGCCAGCAGTTACGAGGACAGGCAAGCTTTCTTT. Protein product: CASSYEDRQAFF.

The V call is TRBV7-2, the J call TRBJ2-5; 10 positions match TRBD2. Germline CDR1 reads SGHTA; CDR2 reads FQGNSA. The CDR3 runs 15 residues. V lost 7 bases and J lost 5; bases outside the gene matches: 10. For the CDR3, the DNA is TGTGCCAGCACCCCTAGCGGGGGAGGTGGGGAGACCCAGTACTTC. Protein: CASTPSGGGGETQYF.

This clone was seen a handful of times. CDR3 nucleotide sequence: TGTGCCAGCAGCGTACTAGCGGGAGGCAATGAGCAGTTCTTC. Amino acid sequence: CASSVLAGGNEQFF. The chain employs TRBV9 and TRBJ2-1; 11 nucleotides line up with TRBD2. V lost 1 base, J lost 6 bases, and 0 bases stayed unmatched. Germline V gives CDR1 SGDLS, CDR2 YYNGEE. This CDR3 spans 14 amino acids.

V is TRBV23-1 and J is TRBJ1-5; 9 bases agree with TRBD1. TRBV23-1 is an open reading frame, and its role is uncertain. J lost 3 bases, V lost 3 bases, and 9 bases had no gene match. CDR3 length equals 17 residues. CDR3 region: CASSQPRQGEANQPQHF. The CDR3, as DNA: TGCGCCAGCAGTCAGCCTCGACAGGGGGAGGCCAATCAGCCCCAGCATTTT.

The CDR3 bases are TGTGCGCAAACCGGGGGACCGTCTCGCGAGCAGTACTTC. Translating gives CAQTGGPSREQYF. This chain uses TRBV30 with TRBJ2-7; tentative D call: TRBD2 (6 bases). CDR3 size: 13 residues. CDR1 is GTSNPN and CDR2 is SVGIG in the germline V gene (reference sequence).

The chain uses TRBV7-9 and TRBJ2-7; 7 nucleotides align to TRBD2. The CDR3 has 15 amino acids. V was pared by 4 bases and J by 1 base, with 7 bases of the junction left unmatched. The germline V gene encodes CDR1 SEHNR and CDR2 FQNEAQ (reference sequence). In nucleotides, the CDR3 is TGTGCCAGCAGCTCCGATGCAGCGGGATCCTACGAGCAGTACTTC. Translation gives CASSSDAAGSYEQYF.

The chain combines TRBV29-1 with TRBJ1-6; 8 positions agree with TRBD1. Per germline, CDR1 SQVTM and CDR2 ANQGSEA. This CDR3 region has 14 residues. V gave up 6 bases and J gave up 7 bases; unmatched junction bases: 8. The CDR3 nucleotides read TGCAGCGTCTCAGTCGGGACAGGAAATTCACCCCTCCACTTT. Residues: CSVSVGTGNSPLHF.

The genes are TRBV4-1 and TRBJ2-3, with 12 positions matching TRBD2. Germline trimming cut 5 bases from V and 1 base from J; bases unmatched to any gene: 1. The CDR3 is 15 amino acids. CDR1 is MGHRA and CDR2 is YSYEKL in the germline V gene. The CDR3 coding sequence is TGCGCCAGCAGCAGGACTAGCGGGGGCACAGATACGCAGTATTTT. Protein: CASSRTSGGTDTQYF.

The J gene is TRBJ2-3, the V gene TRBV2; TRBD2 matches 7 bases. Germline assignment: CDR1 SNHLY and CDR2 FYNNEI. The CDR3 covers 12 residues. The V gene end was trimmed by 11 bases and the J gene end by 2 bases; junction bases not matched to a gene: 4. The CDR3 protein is CAGRGTTDTQYF. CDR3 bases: TGTGCCGGGCGGGGGACCACAGATACGCAGTATTTT.

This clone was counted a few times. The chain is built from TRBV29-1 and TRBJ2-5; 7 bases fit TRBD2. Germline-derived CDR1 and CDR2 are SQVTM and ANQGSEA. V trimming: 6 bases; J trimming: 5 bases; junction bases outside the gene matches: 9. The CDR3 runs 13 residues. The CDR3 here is CSVARGDVETQYF. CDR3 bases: TGCAGCGTCGCTCGGGGGGATGTGGAGACCCAGTACTTC.

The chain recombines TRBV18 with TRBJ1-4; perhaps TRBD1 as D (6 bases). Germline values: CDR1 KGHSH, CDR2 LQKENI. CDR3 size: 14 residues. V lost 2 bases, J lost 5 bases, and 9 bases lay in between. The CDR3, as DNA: TGTGCCAGCTCACCAAGACAGGACAATGAAAAACTGTTTTTT. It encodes CASSPRQDNEKLFF.

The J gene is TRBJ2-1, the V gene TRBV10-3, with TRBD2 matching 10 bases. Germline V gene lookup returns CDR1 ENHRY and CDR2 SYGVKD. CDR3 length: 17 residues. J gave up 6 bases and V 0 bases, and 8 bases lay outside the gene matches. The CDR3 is CAISESRAASGSNEQFF. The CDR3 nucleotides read TGTGCCATCAGTGAGTCAAGGGCGGCTAGCGGGAGCAATGAGCAGTTCTTC.

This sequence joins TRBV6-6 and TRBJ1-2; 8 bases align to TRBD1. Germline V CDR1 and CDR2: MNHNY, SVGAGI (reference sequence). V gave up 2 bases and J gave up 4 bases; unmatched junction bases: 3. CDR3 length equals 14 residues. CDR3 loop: CASSYGQGSYGYTF. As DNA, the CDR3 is TGTGCCAGCAGTTACGGACAGGGCTCCTATGGCTACACCTTC.

CDR3 protein: CASSLGGQENTEAFF. The CDR3 bases are TGCGCCAGCAGCTTAGGGGGCCAGGAGAACACTGAAGCTTTCTTT. The rearrangement uses TRBV5-1 and TRBJ1-1; 7 nucleotides line up with TRBD1. Germline CDR1 and CDR2: SGHRS and YFSETQ. Losses at the gene ends were 2 bases for V and 1 base for J; bases not matched to a gene: 5. This CDR3 comprises 15 residues.

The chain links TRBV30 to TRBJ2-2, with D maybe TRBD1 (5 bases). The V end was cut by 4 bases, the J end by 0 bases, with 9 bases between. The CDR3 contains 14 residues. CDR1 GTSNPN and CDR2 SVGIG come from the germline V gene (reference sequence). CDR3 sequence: CAWKRQTNTGELFF. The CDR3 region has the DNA TGTGCCTGGAAAAGACAGACGAACACCGGGGAGCTGTTTTTT.

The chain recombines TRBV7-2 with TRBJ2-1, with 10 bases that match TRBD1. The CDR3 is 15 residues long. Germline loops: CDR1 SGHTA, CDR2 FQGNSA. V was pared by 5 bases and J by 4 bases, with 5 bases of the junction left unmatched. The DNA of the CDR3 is TGTGCCAGCAGCGTGGACAGGGGGGGATACAATGAGCAGTTCTTC. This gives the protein CASSVDRGGYNEQFF.

CDR3 amino acids: CATRQSLLYEQYF. CDR3 DNA sequence: TGTGCCACCCGACAGAGCCTGCTCTACGAGCAGTACTTC. The chain combines TRBV6-6 with TRBJ2-7, with a possible D match to TRBD1 (5 bases). Germline V gene data show CDR1 as MNHNY and CDR2 as SVGAGI (reference sequence). The CDR3 sequence is 13 residues long. V dropped 10 bases and J dropped 3 bases, with 16 bases sitting between them.

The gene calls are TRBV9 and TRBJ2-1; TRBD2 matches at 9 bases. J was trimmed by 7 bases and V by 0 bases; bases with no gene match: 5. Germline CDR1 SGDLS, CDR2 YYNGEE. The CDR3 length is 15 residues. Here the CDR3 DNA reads TGTGCCAGCAGCGTAGAGGCGGGGGGGTTGAATGAGCAGTTCTTC. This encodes CASSVEAGGLNEQFF.

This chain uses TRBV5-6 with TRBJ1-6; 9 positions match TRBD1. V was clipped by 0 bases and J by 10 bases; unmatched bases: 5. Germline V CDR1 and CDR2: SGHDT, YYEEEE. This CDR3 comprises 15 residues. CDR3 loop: CASSLGDRDGSPLHF. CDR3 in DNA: TGTGCCAGCAGCTTGGGGGACAGGGATGGATCACCCCTCCACTTT.

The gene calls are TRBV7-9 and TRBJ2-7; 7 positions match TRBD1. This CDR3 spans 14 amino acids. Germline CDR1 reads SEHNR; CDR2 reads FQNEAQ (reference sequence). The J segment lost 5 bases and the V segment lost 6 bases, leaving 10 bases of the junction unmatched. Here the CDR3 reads CASRDNTGAHEQYF. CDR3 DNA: TGTGCCAGCAGAGATAATACAGGGGCCCACGAGCAGTACTTC.

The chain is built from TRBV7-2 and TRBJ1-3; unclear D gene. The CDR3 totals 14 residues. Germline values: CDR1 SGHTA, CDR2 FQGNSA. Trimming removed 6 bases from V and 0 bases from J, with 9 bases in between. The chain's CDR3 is CASRSGNSGNTIYF. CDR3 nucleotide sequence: TGTGCCAGCAGGTCAGGAAACTCTGGAAACACCATATATTTT.

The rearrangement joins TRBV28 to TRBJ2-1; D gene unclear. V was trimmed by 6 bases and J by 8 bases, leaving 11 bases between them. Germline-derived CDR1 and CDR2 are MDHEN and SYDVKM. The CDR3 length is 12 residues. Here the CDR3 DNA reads TGTGCCAGCAGACGACAAAACTATGAGCAGTTCTTC. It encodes CASRRQNYEQFF.

CDR3: CASSRGQSPGNTIYF. For the CDR3, the DNA is TGTGCCAGCAGTCGAGGACAGAGCCCTGGAAACACCATATATTTT. The J gene is TRBJ1-3, the V gene TRBV6-6, with a weak D call TRBD1 (6 bases). CDR1 and CDR2 (germline): MNHNY, SVGAGI (reference sequence). This CDR3 is built from 15 residues. The V and J ends lost 5 bases and 2 bases respectively, with 13 bases between them.

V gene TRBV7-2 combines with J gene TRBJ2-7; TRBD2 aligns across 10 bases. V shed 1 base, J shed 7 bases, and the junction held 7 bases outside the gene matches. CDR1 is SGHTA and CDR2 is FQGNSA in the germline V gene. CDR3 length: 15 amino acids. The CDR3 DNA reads TGTGCCAGCAGCTTAGGGACTAGCGGTCCGGAGGAGCAGTACTTC. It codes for CASSLGTSGPEEQYF.